These T cell receptor beta chains were read from a single sample in a study of shared clonotypes between healthy human individuals. Generated by immunoSEQ multiplex PCR, the TCRdb table keeps only in-frame clones and is missing some. The sample lists about a million clones; more than 60% were seen once. Material for sequencing was memory CD4+ T cells sorted from blood. All receptors derive from a man between 18 and 35 years old in good health. CDR3s include the opening cysteine and the closing phenylalanine or tryptophan. D genes are given only for firm matches. Some rows have no size entry. The others give once, few or many, or a class for an expanded clone.

CDR3 DNA: TGTGCCAGCAGCTCCTACCGGTCACCCCTCCACTTT
CDR3 protein: CASSSYRSPLHF
clone size: .
CDR3 length: 12
V gene: TRBV7-2
J gene: TRBJ1-6
D gene: .

CDR3 DNA: TGTGCCAGCAGCCCGACAGGGGGCGATGAGACCCAGTACTTC
CDR3 protein: CASSPTGGDETQYF
clone size: few
CDR3 length: 14
V gene: TRBV7-2
J gene: TRBJ2-5
D gene: TRBD1

CDR3 DNA: TGTGCCAGCAGCGCCGGGACTAGCGGGCCCCAAGAGACCCAGTACTTC
CDR3 protein: CASSAGTSGPQETQYF
clone size: .
CDR3 length: 16
V gene: TRBV2
J gene: TRBJ2-5
D gene: TRBD2

CDR3 DNA: TGTGCCAGCAGCTTAGCGAGGACTAGCGGGATCTCCTACGAGCAGTACTTC
CDR3 protein: CASSLARTSGISYEQYF
clone size: .
CDR3 length: 17
V gene: TRBV7-2
J gene: TRBJ2-7
D gene: TRBD2

CDR3 DNA: TGTGCCAGCAGCGGAGGGCTAGCTCGGTCCTACGAGCAGTACTTC
CDR3 protein: CASSGGLARSYEQYF
clone size: .
CDR3 length: 15
V gene: TRBV7-2
J gene: TRBJ2-7
D gene: .

CDR3 DNA: TGCGCCAGCAGCTCGACAGGGACTTCGCATGGCTACACCTTC
CDR3 protein: CASSSTGTSHGYTF
clone size: few
CDR3 length: 14
V gene: TRBV5-1
J gene: TRBJ1-2
D gene: TRBD1

CDR3 DNA: TGCGCAGCATCCATGATACTGTCAGAGACCCAGTACTTC
CDR3 protein: CAASMILSETQYF
clone size: .
CDR3 length: 13
V gene: TRBV28
J gene: TRBJ2-5
D gene: .

CDR3 DNA: TGTGCCAGCTCTCCGGGACAGCAGAACACCGGGGAGCTGTTTTTT
CDR3 protein: CASSPGQQNTGELFF
clone size: .
CDR3 length: 15
V gene: TRBV18
J gene: TRBJ2-2
D gene: TRBD1

CDR3 DNA: TGCGCCAGCAGCTATAGCGGGGACCAAGAGACCCAGTACTTC
CDR3 protein: CASSYSGDQETQYF
clone size: .
CDR3 length: 14
V gene: TRBV5-1
J gene: TRBJ2-5
D gene: TRBD2

CDR3 DNA: TGTGCCAGCAGCTCATCATTTGGTGATCGAATCAACACTGAAGCTTTCTTT
CDR3 protein: CASSSSFGDRINTEAFF
clone size: .
CDR3 length: 17
V gene: TRBV7-2
J gene: TRBJ1-1
D gene: .

CDR3 DNA: TGTGCCAGCAGTCAAAGGGGGGGCGCAAGCTATGGCTACACCTTC
CDR3 protein: CASSQRGGASYGYTF
clone size: .
CDR3 length: 15
V gene: TRBV14
J gene: TRBJ1-2
D gene: .

CDR3 DNA: TGCGCCAGCGCCAGACAGGGAAATACTAATGAAAAACTGTTTTTT
CDR3 protein: CASARQGNTNEKLFF
clone size: once
CDR3 length: 15
V gene: TRBV4-1
J gene: TRBJ1-4
D gene: TRBD1

CDR3 DNA: TGTGCCAGCAGCCGACAGGGGAGTAAAGAGACCCAGTACTTC
CDR3 protein: CASSRQGSKETQYF
clone size: .
CDR3 length: 14
V gene: TRBV11-2
J gene: TRBJ2-5
D gene: TRBD1

CDR3 DNA: TGTGCCAGCAGCTTAGCGGGCGGGGGGGCTGGTACGCAGTATTTT
CDR3 protein: CASSLAGGGAGTQYF
clone size: .
CDR3 length: 15
V gene: TRBV7-2
J gene: TRBJ2-3
D gene: TRBD2

CDR3 DNA: TGTGCCAGCAGCTCACAGAACCTCAGAGATACGCAGTATTTT
CDR3 protein: CASSSQNLRDTQYF
clone size: .
CDR3 length: 14
V gene: TRBV5-5
J gene: TRBJ2-3
D gene: .

CDR3 DNA: TGCGCCAGCAGCACGAGCAGATCCTACAATGAGCAGTTCTTC
CDR3 protein: CASSTSRSYNEQFF
clone size: .
CDR3 length: 14
V gene: TRBV4-3
J gene: TRBJ2-1
D gene: .

CDR3 DNA: TGTGCCAGCAGTTTACTCACCTACGAGCAGTACTTC
CDR3 protein: CASSLLTYEQYF
clone size: .
CDR3 length: 12
V gene: TRBV6-6
J gene: TRBJ2-7
D gene: .

CDR3 DNA: TGTGCCAGCAGTCCCGACAGGGGGTTTGATGGCTACACCTTC
CDR3 protein: CASSPDRGFDGYTF
clone size: .
CDR3 length: 14
V gene: TRBV28
J gene: TRBJ1-2
D gene: TRBD1

CDR3 DNA: TGTGCCAGCAGCTGGGGTAGCGGGGGCACAGATACGCAGTATTTT
CDR3 protein: CASSWGSGGTDTQYF
clone size: .
CDR3 length: 15
V gene: TRBV7-6
J gene: TRBJ2-3
D gene: TRBD2

CDR3 DNA: TGCGCCAGCAGCTTGGGCCGACAGGGACAGAACACTGAAGCTTTCTTT
CDR3 protein: CASSLGRQGQNTEAFF
clone size: .
CDR3 length: 16
V gene: TRBV5-1
J gene: TRBJ1-1
D gene: TRBD1

CDR3 DNA: TGTGCCAGCAGCTTGGATCGGGGGGTCTACGAGCAGTACTTC
CDR3 protein: CASSLDRGVYEQYF
clone size: once
CDR3 length: 14
V gene: TRBV5-4
J gene: TRBJ2-7
D gene: TRBD2

CDR3 DNA: TGTGCCAGCAGCTCGGGCCGGGACCGGAACACTGAAGCTTTCTTT
CDR3 protein: CASSSGRDRNTEAFF
clone size: once
CDR3 length: 15
V gene: TRBV5-4
J gene: TRBJ1-1
D gene: .

CDR3 DNA: TGTGCCGTGAATAGGGGCGGGGGCAATCAGCCCCAGCATTTT
CDR3 protein: CAVNRGGGNQPQHF
clone size: many
CDR3 length: 14
V gene: TRBV6-6
J gene: TRBJ1-5
D gene: .

CDR3 DNA: TGTGCCACCAGCAGCCGAAGGGGCGCCTACAATGAGCAGTTCTTC
CDR3 protein: CATSSRRGAYNEQFF
clone size: .
CDR3 length: 15
V gene: TRBV15
J gene: TRBJ2-1
D gene: .

CDR3 DNA: TGTGCCAGTAGTATAGCCCCTGGCTACAGCACAGATACGCAGTATTTT
CDR3 protein: CASSIAPGYSTDTQYF
clone size: once
CDR3 length: 16
V gene: TRBV19
J gene: TRBJ2-3
D gene: .

CDR3 DNA: TGTGCCAGCAGCCAAGAGGGGGGCGCCAGCAAAGAGACCCAGTACTTC
CDR3 protein: CASSQEGGASKETQYF
clone size: few
CDR3 length: 16
V gene: TRBV4-2
J gene: TRBJ2-5
D gene: .

CDR3 DNA: TGTGCCAGCAGTGAATTGATGTCCCTCCACTTT
CDR3 protein: CASSELMSLHF
clone size: .
CDR3 length: 11
V gene: TRBV25-1
J gene: TRBJ1-6
D gene: .

CDR3 DNA: TGTGCCAGTAGTAGGCTAGACAGGGATTCGCAGCCCCAGCATTTT
CDR3 protein: CASSRLDRDSQPQHF
clone size: few
CDR3 length: 15
V gene: TRBV19
J gene: TRBJ1-5
D gene: TRBD1

CDR3 DNA: TGCAGCGGTCAAGGTATCTATGGCTACACCTTC
CDR3 protein: CSGQGIYGYTF
clone size: few
CDR3 length: 11
V gene: TRBV29-1
J gene: TRBJ1-2
D gene: .

CDR3 DNA: TGTGCCAGCAGCCTGGACGGGTTCTCTGGAAACACCATATATTTT
CDR3 protein: CASSLDGFSGNTIYF
clone size: many
CDR3 length: 15
V gene: TRBV9
J gene: TRBJ1-3
D gene: .

CDR3 DNA: TGTGCCAGCAGCTTAATCGGCGGGTCCGCGGGGGATACGCAGTATTTT
CDR3 protein: CASSLIGGSAGDTQYF
clone size: .
CDR3 length: 16
V gene: TRBV7-3
J gene: TRBJ2-3
D gene: .

CDR3 DNA: TGTGCCAGCAGCTTGGTTCGGCAGGGAGGAGGCTACACCTTC
CDR3 protein: CASSLVRQGGGYTF
clone size: .
CDR3 length: 14
V gene: TRBV5-6
J gene: TRBJ1-2
D gene: .

CDR3 DNA: TGTGCCAGCAGCAGGACAGGGTCCGCCGAGCAGTACTTC
CDR3 protein: CASSRTGSAEQYF
clone size: .
CDR3 length: 13
V gene: TRBV5-6
J gene: TRBJ2-7
D gene: TRBD1

CDR3 DNA: TGTGCCTGGTTGCCCGGGACTAGCGGGAGAGGTAATGAGCAGTTCTTC
CDR3 protein: CAWLPGTSGRGNEQFF
clone size: .
CDR3 length: 16
V gene: TRBV30
J gene: TRBJ2-1
D gene: TRBD2

CDR3 DNA: TGTGCCAGCAGTGTGGGTGGTCGGGAAAAACTGTTTTTT
CDR3 protein: CASSVGGREKLFF
clone size: .
CDR3 length: 13
V gene: TRBV25-1
J gene: TRBJ1-4
D gene: .